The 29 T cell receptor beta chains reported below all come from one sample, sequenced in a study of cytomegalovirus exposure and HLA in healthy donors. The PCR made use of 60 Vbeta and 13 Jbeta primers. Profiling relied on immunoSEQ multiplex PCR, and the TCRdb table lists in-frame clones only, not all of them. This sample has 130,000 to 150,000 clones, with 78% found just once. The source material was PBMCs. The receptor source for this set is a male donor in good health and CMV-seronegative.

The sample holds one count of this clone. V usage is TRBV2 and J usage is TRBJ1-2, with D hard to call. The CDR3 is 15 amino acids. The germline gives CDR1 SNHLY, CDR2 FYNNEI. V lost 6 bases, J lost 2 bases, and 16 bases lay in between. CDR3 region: CASSPEGSGNYGYTF. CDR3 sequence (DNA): TGTGCCAGCAGCCCAGAGGGCAGCGGAAACTATGGCTACACCTTC.

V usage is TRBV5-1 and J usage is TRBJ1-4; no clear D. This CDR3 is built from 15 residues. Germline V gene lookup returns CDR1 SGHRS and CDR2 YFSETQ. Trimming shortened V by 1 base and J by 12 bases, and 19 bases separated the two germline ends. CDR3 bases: TGCGCCAGCAGCTTGACGATCTCAAACGAGAGGGAACTGTTTTTT. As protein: CASSLTISNERELFF.

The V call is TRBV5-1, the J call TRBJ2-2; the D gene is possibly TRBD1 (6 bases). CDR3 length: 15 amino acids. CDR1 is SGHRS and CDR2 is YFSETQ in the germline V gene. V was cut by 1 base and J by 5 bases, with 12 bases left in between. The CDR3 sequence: CASSLSRTATGELFF. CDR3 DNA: TGCGCCAGCAGCTTGAGTAGGACAGCAACCGGGGAGCTGTTTTTT.

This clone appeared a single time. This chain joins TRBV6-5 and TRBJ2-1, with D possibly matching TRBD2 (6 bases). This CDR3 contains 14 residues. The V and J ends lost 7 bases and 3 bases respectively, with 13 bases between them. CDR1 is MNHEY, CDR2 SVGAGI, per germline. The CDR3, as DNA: TGTGCCAGCATGAGGCCCGGGAGCTACAATGAGCAGTTCTTC. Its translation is CASMRPGSYNEQFF.

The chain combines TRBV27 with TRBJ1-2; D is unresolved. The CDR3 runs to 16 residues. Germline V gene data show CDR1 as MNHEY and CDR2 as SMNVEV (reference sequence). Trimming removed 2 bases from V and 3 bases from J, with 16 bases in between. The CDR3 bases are TGTGCCAGCAGTTTAGGGCTGACGGCCACGTACTATGGCTACACCTTC. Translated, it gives CASSLGLTATYYGYTF.

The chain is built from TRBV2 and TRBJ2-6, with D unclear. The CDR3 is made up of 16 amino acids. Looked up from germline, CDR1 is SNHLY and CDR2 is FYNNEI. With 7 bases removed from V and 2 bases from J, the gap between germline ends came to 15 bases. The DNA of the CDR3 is TGTGCCAGCACCCCAGCCCCAGGCGCTGGGGCCAACGTCCTGACTTTC. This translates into CASTPAPGAGANVLTF. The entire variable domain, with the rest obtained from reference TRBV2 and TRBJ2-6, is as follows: EPEVTQTPSHQVTQMGQEVILRCVPISNHLYFYWYRQILGQKVEFLVSFYNNEISEKSEIFDDQFSVERPDGSNFTLKIRSTKLEDSAMYFCASTPAPGAGANVLTFGAGSRLTVL.

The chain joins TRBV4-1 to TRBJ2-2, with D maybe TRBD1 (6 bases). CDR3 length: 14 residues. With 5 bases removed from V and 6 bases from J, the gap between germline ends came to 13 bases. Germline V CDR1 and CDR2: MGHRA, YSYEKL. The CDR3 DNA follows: TGCGCCAGCAGCACCGGGACAATGGCCGGGGAGCTGTTTTTT. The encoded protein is CASSTGTMAGELFF.

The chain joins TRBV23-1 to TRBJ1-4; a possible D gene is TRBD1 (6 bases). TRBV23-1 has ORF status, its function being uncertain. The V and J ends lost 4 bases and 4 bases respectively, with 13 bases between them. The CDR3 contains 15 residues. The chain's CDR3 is CASSRSGANNEKLFF. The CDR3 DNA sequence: TGCGCCAGCAGTCGATCAGGGGCCAATAATGAAAAACTGTTTTTT.

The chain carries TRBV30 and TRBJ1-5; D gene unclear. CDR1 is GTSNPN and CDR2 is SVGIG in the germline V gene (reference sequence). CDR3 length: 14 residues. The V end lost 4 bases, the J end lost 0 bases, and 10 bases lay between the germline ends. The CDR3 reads CAWTEGYSNQPQHF. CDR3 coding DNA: TGTGCCTGGACTGAGGGATATAGCAATCAGCCCCAGCATTTT.

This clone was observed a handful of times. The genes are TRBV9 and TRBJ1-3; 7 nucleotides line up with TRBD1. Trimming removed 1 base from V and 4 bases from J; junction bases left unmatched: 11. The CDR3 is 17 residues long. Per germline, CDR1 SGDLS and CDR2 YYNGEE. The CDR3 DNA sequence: TGTGCCAGCAGCGTATACCGGGACAGCCTGCCCGGAAACACCATATATTTT. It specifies CASSVYRDSLPGNTIYF.

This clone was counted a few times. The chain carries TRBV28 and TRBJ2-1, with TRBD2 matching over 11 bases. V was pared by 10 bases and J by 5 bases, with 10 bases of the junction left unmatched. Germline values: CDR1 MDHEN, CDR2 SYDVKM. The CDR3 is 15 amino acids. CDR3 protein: CAICPPSGGNNEQFF. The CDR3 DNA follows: TGTGCCATCTGCCCCCCTAGCGGGGGGAACAATGAGCAGTTCTTC.

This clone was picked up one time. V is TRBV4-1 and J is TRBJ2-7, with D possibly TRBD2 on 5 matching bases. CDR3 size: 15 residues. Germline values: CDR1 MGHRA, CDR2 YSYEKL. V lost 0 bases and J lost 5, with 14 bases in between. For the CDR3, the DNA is TGCGCCAGCAGCCAAGAGGCAGCTAGCACCCACGAGCAGTACTTC. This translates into CASSQEAASTHEQYF.

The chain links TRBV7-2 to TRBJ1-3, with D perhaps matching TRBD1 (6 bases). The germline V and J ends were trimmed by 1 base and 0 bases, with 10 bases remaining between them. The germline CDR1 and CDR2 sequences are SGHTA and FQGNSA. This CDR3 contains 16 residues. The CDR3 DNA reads TGTGCCAGCAGCTTAGGGACAGCGGCCTCTGGAAACACCATATATTTT. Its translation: CASSLGTAASGNTIYF.

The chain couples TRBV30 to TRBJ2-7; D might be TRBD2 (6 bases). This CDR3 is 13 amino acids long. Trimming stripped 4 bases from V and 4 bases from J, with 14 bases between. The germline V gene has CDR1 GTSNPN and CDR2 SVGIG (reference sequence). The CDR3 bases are TGTGCCTGGAACCCTCCCGGGAGATACGAGCAGTACTTC. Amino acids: CAWNPPGRYEQYF. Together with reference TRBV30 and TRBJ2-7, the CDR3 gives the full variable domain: SQTIHQWPATLVQPVGSPLSLECTVEGTSNPNLYWYRQAAGRGLQLLFYSVGIGQISSEVPQNLSASRPQDRQFILSSKKLLLSDSGFYLCAWNPPGRYEQYFGPGTRLTVT.

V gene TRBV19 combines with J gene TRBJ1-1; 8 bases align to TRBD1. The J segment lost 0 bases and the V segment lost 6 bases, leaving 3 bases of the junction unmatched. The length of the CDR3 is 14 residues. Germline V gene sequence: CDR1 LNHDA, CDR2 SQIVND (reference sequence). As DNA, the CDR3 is TGTGCCAGTAGCTGGGACAGGATGAACACTGAAGCTTTCTTT. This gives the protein CASSWDRMNTEAFF.

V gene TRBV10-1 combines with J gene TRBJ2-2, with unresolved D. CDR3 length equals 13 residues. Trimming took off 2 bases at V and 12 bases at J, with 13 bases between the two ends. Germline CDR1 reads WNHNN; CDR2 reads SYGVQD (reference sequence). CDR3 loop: CASSETPSRKLFF. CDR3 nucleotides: TGCGCCAGCAGTGAGACCCCTTCGCGTAAGCTGTTTTTT.

The CDR3 loop reads CASSFDRTQDTIYF. The CDR3 DNA reads as TGTGCCAGCAGCTTTGACAGGACACAGGACACCATATATTTT. The J gene is TRBJ1-3, the V gene TRBV5-4; the D gene is possibly TRBD1 (6 bases). CDR1 and CDR2 from the germline V gene are SGHNT and YYREEE (reference sequence). Trimming took off 2 bases at V and 8 bases at J, with 14 bases between the two ends. This CDR3 is 14 amino acids long.

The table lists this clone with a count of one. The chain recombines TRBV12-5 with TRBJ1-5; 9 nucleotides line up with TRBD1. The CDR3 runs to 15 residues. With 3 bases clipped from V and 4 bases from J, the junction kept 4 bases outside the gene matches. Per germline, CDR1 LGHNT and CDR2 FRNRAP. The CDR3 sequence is CASGFSGQGNQPQHF. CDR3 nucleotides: TGTGCTAGTGGTTTTTCGGGACAGGGAAATCAGCCCCAGCATTTT.

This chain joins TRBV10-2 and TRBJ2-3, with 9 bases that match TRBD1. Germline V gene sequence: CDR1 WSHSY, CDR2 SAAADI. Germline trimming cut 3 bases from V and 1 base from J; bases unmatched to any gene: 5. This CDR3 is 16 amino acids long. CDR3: CASSDWTGVGTDTQYF. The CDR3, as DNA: TGCGCCAGCAGTGATTGGACAGGGGTCGGCACAGATACGCAGTATTTT.

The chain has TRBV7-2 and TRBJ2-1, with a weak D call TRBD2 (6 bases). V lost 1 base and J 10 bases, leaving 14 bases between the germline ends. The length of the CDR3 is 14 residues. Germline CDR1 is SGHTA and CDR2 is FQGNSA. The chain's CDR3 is CASSLGVWGEEQFF. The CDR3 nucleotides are TGTGCCAGCAGCTTAGGGGTCTGGGGGGAGGAGCAGTTCTTC.

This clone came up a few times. The CDR3 is CASSVVGSSGELFF. The CDR3 DNA reads as TGTGCCAGCAGCGTAGTCGGTAGCAGCGGGGAGCTGTTTTTT. This chain joins TRBV9 and TRBJ2-2; D uncertain. CDR1 and CDR2 from the germline V gene are SGDLS and YYNGEE. The CDR3 is 14 residues long. V lost 0 bases, J lost 7 bases, and 10 bases lay in between.

The CDR3 DNA reads TGCGCCAGCAGGGAAAAAAGGGACTCCCGAGGCACAGATACGCAGTATTTT. Translated, it gives CASREKRDSRGTDTQYF. The V call is TRBV23-1, the J call TRBJ2-3, with D perhaps matching TRBD2 (6 bases). TRBV23-1 is labeled an ORF, and its function is uncertain. Trimming pared 6 bases from V and 1 base from J, leaving 20 bases between. The CDR3 totals 17 residues.

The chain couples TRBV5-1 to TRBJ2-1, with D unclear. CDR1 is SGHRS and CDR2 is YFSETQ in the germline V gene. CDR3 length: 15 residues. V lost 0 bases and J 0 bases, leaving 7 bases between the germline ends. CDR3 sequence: CASSLDYSSYNEQFF. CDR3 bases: TGCGCCAGCAGCTTGGATTACTCCTCCTACAATGAGCAGTTCTTC.

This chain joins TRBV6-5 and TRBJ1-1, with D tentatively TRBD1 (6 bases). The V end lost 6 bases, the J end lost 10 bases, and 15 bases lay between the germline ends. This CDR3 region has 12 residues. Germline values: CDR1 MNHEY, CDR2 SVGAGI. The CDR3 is CASSLNTGRAFF. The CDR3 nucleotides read TGTGCCAGCAGCTTAAACACAGGGAGAGCTTTCTTT.

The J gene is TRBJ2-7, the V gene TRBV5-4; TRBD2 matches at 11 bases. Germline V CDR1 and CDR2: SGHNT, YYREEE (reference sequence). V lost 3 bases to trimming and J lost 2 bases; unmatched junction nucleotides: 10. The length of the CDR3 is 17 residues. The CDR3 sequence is CASSSGTSGPPAYEQYF. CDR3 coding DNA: TGTGCCAGCAGCTCCGGGACTAGCGGTCCCCCCGCCTACGAGCAGTACTTC. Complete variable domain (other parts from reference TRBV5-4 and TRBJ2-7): ETGVTQSPTHLIKTRGQQVTLRCSSQSGHNTVSWYQQALGQGPQFIFQYYREEENGRGNFPPRFSGLQFPNYSSELNVNALELDDSALYLCASSSGTSGPPAYEQYFGPGTRLTVT.

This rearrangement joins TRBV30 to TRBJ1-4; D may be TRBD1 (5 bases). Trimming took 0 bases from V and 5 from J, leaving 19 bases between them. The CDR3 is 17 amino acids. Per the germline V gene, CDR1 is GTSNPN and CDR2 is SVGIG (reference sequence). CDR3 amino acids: CAWSVFFPAGPNEKLFF. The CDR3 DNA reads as TGTGCCTGGAGTGTATTTTTTCCGGCAGGGCCAAATGAAAAACTGTTTTTT.

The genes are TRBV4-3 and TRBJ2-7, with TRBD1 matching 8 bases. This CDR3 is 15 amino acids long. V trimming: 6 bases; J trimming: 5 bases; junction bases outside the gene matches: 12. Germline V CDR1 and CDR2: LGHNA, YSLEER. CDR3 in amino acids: CASSPGAPGGDEQYF. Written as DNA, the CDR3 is TGCGCCAGCAGTCCAGGGGCCCCAGGGGGCGACGAGCAGTACTTC.

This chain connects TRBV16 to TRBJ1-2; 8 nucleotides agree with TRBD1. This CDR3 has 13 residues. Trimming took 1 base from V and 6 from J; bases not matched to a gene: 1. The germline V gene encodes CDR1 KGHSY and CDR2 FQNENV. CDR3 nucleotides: TGTGCCAGCAGCCAATTACAGGGGGATGGCTACACCTTC. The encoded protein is CASSQLQGDGYTF.

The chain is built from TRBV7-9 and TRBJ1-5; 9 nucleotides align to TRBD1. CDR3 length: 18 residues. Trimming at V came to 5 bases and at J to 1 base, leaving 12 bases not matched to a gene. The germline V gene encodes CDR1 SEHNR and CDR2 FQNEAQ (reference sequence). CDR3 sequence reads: CASSPGQGQSKSNQPQHF. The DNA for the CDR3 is TGTGCCAGCAGCCCCGGACAGGGGCAAAGTAAGAGCAATCAGCCCCAGCATTTT.